The rows below give T cell receptor beta chains drawn from one sample of a study of T cells in localized non-small cell lung cancer. The table came from immunoSEQ multiplex PCR; TCRdb's copy has only in-frame clones and leaves some out. The table lists 30,000 to 35,000 clones, roughly 90% of them singletons, with roughly 1.9% in the top ten. Sequencing was performed on peripheral blood, taken before any cancer treatment. The source of these receptors is a female donor of 60 years or more with stage I lung adenocarcinoma. The CDR3 runs from the conserved cysteine through the conserved F or W.

V gene,J gene,CDR3 protein
TRBV5-1,TRBJ2-5,CASSLGSAGQETQYF
TRBV28,TRBJ2-2,CASSPSGTGELFF
TRBV19,TRBJ1-5,CASTGRGARQPQHF
TRBV6-5,TRBJ1-4,CASRQGGHEKLFF
TRBV2,TRBJ1-6,CASNRGGEGSPLHF
TRBV11-2,TRBJ2-2,CASSLVRSPNTGELFF
TRBV5-4,TRBJ2-7,CASSWDPGTYEQYF
TRBV4-1,TRBJ1-1,CASSGQGEYTEAFF
TRBV7-9,TRBJ2-6,CASSFHRGTGANVLTF
TRBV4-3,TRBJ1-2,CASSQEIGNYGYTF
TRBV27,TRBJ1-2,CASRPRWTGEFNYGYTF
TRBV7-6,TRBJ2-1,CASSATESSYNEQFF
TRBV9,TRBJ2-7,CASSVSGTREQYF
TRBV18,TRBJ2-5,CASCRDFQETQYF
TRBV5-4,TRBJ2-5,CASSLDATGDKTQYF
TRBV7-3,TRBJ2-1,CASSLEGEKQFF
TRBV5-1,TRBJ2-1,CASSLDRGVKFF
TRBV6-1,TRBJ1-2,CASSAGTMSYGYTF
TRBV5-6,TRBJ1-2,CASSSRGGYTF
TRBV7-2,TRBJ1-1,CASSPRTGAEAFF
TRBV30,TRBJ2-1,CAWSVQQGAFNEQFF
TRBV9,TRBJ1-1,CASSVAPTGATEAFF
TRBV5-1,TRBJ2-1,CASSPGTFGNEQFF
TRBV19,TRBJ2-1,CASSSGESSYNEQFF
TRBV7-7,TRBJ2-1,CASSPGTGLALNGNEQFF
TRBV14,TRBJ1-1,CASSQDRVVAFF
TRBV30,TRBJ1-1,CAWSDTWNTEAFF
TRBV6-5,TRBJ1-2,CASSLLGTKGGYTF
TRBV6-5,TRBJ2-3,CASSHSGDTQYF
TRBV25-1,TRBJ1-2,CASSEWSSNYGYTF
TRBV11-3,TRBJ2-5,CASSSYRDLNQETQYF
TRBV27,TRBJ1-6,CASSKSSYNSPLHF
TRBV2,TRBJ2-3,CASSGDSGAADTQYF